What follows are 2 T cell receptor beta chains derived from one specimen sequenced in a study of T cells in Graves' hyperthyroidism and ophthalmopathy. From RNA transcripts, TCR beta CDR3 regions were amplified. A set of HTBI primers served as the primers for a first-round RT-PCR of the TCR CDR3. TCRdb reanalysed the multiplex PCR reads using MiXCR and keeps one entry per CDR3 protein. Of fewer than 700,000 distinct CDR3 sequences in the sample, around 15% were seen once. Specimen: blood. The receptors stem from a woman aged 25 to 39 with Graves' hyperthyroidism.

This clonotype was counted between two and nine times. J is TRBJ2-1 and V is TRBV20-1; D not certain. CDR3 size: 15 residues. Trimming pared 5 bases from V and 2 bases from J, leaving 16 bases between. Germline V lookup: CDR1 DFQATT, CDR2 SNEGSKA (reference sequence). The CDR3 DNA reads TGCAGTGCTCCCCGGAGTAAGGGCCCCTACAATGAGCAGTTCTTC. Translation gives CSAPRSKGPYNEQFF.

The J gene is TRBJ2-1, the V gene TRBV19; possibly TRBD2 for D (6 bases). Germline CDR1 reads LNHDA; CDR2 reads SQIVND (reference sequence). Trimming removed 7 bases from V and 0 bases from J, with 10 bases in between. This CDR3 comprises 14 residues. DNA of the CDR3: TGTGCCAGTAACCGGGGGAGCTCCTACAATGAGCAGTTCTTC. It codes for CASNRGSSYNEQFF.